Listed below are T cell receptor beta chains from one sample, sequenced in a study of blood T cells in healthy people across ages. TCRdb re-derived calls from the 5' RACE reads in MiXCR, one entry per CDR3 protein. The data contain about 1,500,000 distinct CDR3 sequences, about 30% of them seen just once; the ten biggest clones take up 7% to 9%. Sequencing input: blood. All receptors come from a woman younger than 45 in good health. CDR3s include the opening cysteine and the closing phenylalanine or tryptophan. A D gene is named only where the DNA matches it firmly.

J gene: TRBJ2-2; D gene: -; V gene: TRBV29-1; CDR3 protein: CSGVGAPGTGELFF
J gene: TRBJ1-1; D gene: TRBD1; V gene: TRBV5-5; CDR3 protein: CASSLALDRLTEAFF
J gene: TRBJ1-5; D gene: -; V gene: TRBV2; CDR3 protein: CASSRLGWDSNQPQHF
J gene: TRBJ2-1; D gene: TRBD2; V gene: TRBV2; CDR3 protein: CASSAASGVPSSYNEQFF
J gene: TRBJ2-7; D gene: -; V gene: TRBV11-2; CDR3 protein: CASSPSPGPPYEQYF
J gene: TRBJ2-1; D gene: -; V gene: TRBV7-2; CDR3 protein: CATQAQATSSYNEQFF
J gene: TRBJ1-1; D gene: -; V gene: TRBV9; CDR3 protein: CASSGGHLNTEAFF
J gene: TRBJ1-2; D gene: -; V gene: TRBV6-6; CDR3 protein: CASSLLTGPQADGYTF
J gene: TRBJ2-5; D gene: TRBD2; V gene: TRBV6-2/TRBV6-3; CDR3 protein: CASRTGTSGRNEQYF
J gene: TRBJ2-4; D gene: TRBD1; V gene: TRBV28; CDR3 protein: CASRTPGTGHENIQYF
J gene: TRBJ2-1; D gene: -; V gene: TRBV12-3/TRBV12-4; CDR3 protein: CASNKVFSGPNKQFF
J gene: TRBJ2-5; D gene: TRBD1; V gene: TRBV6-2/TRBV6-3; CDR3 protein: CASVSRTGVRETQYF
J gene: TRBJ2-7; D gene: -; V gene: TRBV5-1; CDR3 protein: CASSTRGTATYEQYF
J gene: TRBJ1-2; D gene: TRBD1; V gene: TRBV12-3/TRBV12-4; CDR3 protein: CASHLGTGGYYGYTF
J gene: TRBJ2-7; D gene: TRBD2; V gene: TRBV11-2; CDR3 protein: CATAAGGGYEQYF
J gene: TRBJ2-4; D gene: -; V gene: TRBV21-1; CDR3 protein: CASSSSGKKTQNIQYF
J gene: TRBJ2-1; D gene: -; V gene: TRBV7-8; CDR3 protein: CASSRDPGTAVYNEQFF
J gene: TRBJ2-5; D gene: TRBD1; V gene: TRBV18; CDR3 protein: CASSQGTAKETQYF
J gene: TRBJ1-2; D gene: -; V gene: TRBV7-9; CDR3 protein: CASSLTGTTAYYGYTF
J gene: TRBJ1-2; D gene: TRBD1; V gene: TRBV20-1; CDR3 protein: CSARPTGGVNYGYTF
J gene: TRBJ2-7; D gene: TRBD2; V gene: TRBV6-2/TRBV6-3; CDR3 protein: CASLHQAGVVFHEQYF
J gene: TRBJ2-3; D gene: TRBD2; V gene: TRBV12-3/TRBV12-4; CDR3 protein: CASSSMGTSRGTQYF
J gene: TRBJ2-1; D gene: TRBD2; V gene: TRBV11-2; CDR3 protein: CASSAPGLALNEQFF
J gene: TRBJ2-5; D gene: TRBD2; V gene: TRBV6-6; CDR3 protein: CASRKLAGAQETQYF
J gene: TRBJ1-1; D gene: -; V gene: TRBV7-3; CDR3 protein: CASSYADVIVGGQNTEAFF
J gene: TRBJ1-2; D gene: TRBD1; V gene: TRBV4-2; CDR3 protein: CASSQERAGGGGYTF
J gene: TRBJ2-1; D gene: -; V gene: TRBV5-1; CDR3 protein: CASSLGDGGYNEQFF
J gene: TRBJ2-3; D gene: TRBD2; V gene: TRBV5-1; CDR3 protein: CASSPGLAGGSDTQYF
J gene: TRBJ2-3; D gene: TRBD2; V gene: TRBV2; CDR3 protein: CASGGTSGTRGTQYF
J gene: TRBJ2-1; D gene: TRBD2; V gene: TRBV11-1; CDR3 protein: CASNKERGTYNEQFF
J gene: TRBJ2-3; D gene: -; V gene: TRBV5-1; CDR3 protein: CASSGWAGNTDTQYF
J gene: TRBJ2-7; D gene: -; V gene: TRBV30; CDR3 protein: CAWSGGAGRNEQYF
J gene: TRBJ1-1; D gene: -; V gene: TRBV4-1; CDR3 protein: CASSQRGVGTEAFF
J gene: TRBJ2-1; D gene: -; V gene: TRBV11-1; CDR3 protein: CASSRSRFRINEQFF
J gene: TRBJ1-2; D gene: TRBD1; V gene: TRBV4-1; CDR3 protein: CASSPVGRREQGVYGYTF
J gene: TRBJ2-3; D gene: -; V gene: TRBV20-1; CDR3 protein: CSARDQGGGADTQYF
J gene: TRBJ1-1; D gene: -; V gene: TRBV7-9; CDR3 protein: CASSFPGRSGTEAFF
J gene: TRBJ1-2; D gene: -; V gene: TRBV12-3/TRBV12-4; CDR3 protein: CASSRSNRAPLYGYTF
J gene: TRBJ1-1; D gene: -; V gene: TRBV20-1; CDR3 protein: CSARAQGLTEAFF
J gene: TRBJ2-3; D gene: -; V gene: TRBV5-1; CDR3 protein: CASSFNVRPEDTQYF